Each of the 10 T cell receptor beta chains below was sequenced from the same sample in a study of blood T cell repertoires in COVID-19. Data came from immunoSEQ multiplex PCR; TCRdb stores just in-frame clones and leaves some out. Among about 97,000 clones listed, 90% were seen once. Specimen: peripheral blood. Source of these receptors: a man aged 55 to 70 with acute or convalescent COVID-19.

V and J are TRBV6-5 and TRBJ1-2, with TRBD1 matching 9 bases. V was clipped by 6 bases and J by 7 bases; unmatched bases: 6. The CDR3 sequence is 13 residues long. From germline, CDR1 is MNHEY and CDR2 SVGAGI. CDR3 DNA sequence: TGTGCCAGCAGGAGACAGGGGGTGGGTGGCTACACCTTC. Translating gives CASRRQGVGGYTF.

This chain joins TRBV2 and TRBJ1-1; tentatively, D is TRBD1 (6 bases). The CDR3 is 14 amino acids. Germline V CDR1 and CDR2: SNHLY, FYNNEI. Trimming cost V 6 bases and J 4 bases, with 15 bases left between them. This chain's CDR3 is CASRRTARITEAFF. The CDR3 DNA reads TGTGCCAGCAGACGGACAGCGAGGATCACTGAAGCTTTCTTT.

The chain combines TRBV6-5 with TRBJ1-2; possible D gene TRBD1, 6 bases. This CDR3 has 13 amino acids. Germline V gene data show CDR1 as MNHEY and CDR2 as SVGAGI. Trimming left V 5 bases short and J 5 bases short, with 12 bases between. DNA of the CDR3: TGTGCCAGCAGTCTTACGGGACATTATGGCTACACCTTC. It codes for CASSLTGHYGYTF.

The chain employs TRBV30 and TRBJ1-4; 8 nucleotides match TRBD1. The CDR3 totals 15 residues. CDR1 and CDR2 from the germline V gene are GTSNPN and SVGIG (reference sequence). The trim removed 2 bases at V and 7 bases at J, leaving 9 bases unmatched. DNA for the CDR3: TGTGCCTGGAGTTCCTACAGGGGGAGGGCTGAAAAACTGTTTTTT. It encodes CAWSSYRGRAEKLFF. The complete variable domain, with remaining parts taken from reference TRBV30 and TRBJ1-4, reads SQTIHQWPATLVQPVGSPLSLECTVEGTSNPNLYWYRQAAGRGLQLLFYSVGIGQISSEVPQNLSASRPQDRQFILSSKKLLLSDSGFYLCAWSSYRGRAEKLFFGSGTQLSVL.

This CDR3 is CASSLVGGTNEKLFF. CDR3 nucleotides: TGTGCCAGCAGCTTAGTAGGGGGAACTAATGAAAAACTGTTTTTT. The V call is TRBV7-9, the J call TRBJ1-4, with D maybe TRBD1 (6 bases). This CDR3 contains 15 residues. V was trimmed by 1 base and J by 1 base, leaving 7 bases between them. CDR1 and CDR2 (germline): SEHNR, FQNEAQ (reference sequence).

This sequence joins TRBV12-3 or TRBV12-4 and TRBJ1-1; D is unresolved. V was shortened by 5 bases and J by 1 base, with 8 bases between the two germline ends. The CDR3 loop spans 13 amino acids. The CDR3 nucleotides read TGTGCCAGCAGTCGGGGATCGAACACTGAAGCTTTCTTT. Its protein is CASSRGSNTEAFF.

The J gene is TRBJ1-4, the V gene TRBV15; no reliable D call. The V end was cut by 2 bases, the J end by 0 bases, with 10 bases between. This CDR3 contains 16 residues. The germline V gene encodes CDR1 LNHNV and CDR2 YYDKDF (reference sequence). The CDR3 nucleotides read TGTGCCACCAGCAGAAGTAACGGTGCAACTAATGAAAAACTGTTTTTT. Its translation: CATSRSNGATNEKLFF.

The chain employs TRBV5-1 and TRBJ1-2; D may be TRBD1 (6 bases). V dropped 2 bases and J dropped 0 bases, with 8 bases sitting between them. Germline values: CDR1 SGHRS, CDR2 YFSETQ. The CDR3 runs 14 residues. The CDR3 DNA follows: TGCGCCAGCAGCTTCGGACAGACTAACTATGGCTACACCTTC. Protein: CASSFGQTNYGYTF.

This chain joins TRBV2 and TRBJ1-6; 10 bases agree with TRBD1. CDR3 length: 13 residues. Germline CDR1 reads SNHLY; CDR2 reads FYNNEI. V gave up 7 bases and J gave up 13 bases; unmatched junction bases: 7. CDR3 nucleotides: TGTGCCAGCACCGCGGGACAGGGGAGCCCCCTCCACTTT. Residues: CASTAGQGSPLHF.

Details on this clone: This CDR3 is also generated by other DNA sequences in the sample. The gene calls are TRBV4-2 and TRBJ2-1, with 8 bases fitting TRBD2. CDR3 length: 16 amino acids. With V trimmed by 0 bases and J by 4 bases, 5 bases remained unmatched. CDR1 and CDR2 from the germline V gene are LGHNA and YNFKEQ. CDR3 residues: CASSQEGRGDYNEQFF. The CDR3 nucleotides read TGTGCCAGCAGCCAAGAGGGGCGGGGGGATTACAATGAGCAGTTCTTC.